This T cell receptor (beta chain) originates from a study of beta chain features in type 1 diabetes. This clone showed up just a few times. Its antigen remains unknown. Findings and caveats of the study: In patients and controls equally, PCR might favor templates that are shorter. In every one of the four CD4+ subsets, TCRB CDR3s were moderately but significantly shorter in Type 1 diabetes patients.

The CDR3 is 13 amino acids. V dropped 3 bases and J dropped 12 bases, with 17 bases sitting between them. CDR1 SNHLY and CDR2 FYNNEI come from the germline V gene. Every isolated RNA sample was fully reverse transcribed, so sequencing captured expressed TCRB transcripts. An average approximately 4 million reads came from naive, central memory and regulatory T cell samples. Produced via immunoSEQ multiplex PCR; TCRdb's table is partial and in-frame only. The sample has some 640,000 clones, 11% to 15% seen once. The gene calls are TRBV2 and TRBJ1-1; D unclear. The receptor comes from a young man with type 1 diabetes. Sample: naive CD4+ T cells from blood. The CDR3 sequence: CASSDNSDSRPFF. The CDR3 nucleotides read TGTGCCAGCAGTGATAATAGTGATAGCAGGCCTTTCTTT.